This passage covers 29 T cell receptor beta chains from one sample sequenced in a study of molecular identifiers for immune sequencing clone quantification. TCRdb fed the PCR reads into MiXCR, producing one record per CDR3 protein. The data show some 650,000 distinct CDR3 sequences, with just under 20% seen just once and around 0.9% held by the top ten. Sequenced sample: naive CD8+ T cells from blood, with Jurkat cell RNA spiked in. Documented subset: FACS-sorted CD8+CD4-CCR7+CD45RA+ naive T cells. Source of these receptors: a human donor in good health. Some libraries in this study had Jurkat cell RNA spiked in.

This clonotype was picked up many times. The chain couples TRBV20-1 to TRBJ1-1; D gene ambiguous. There are 12 residues in the CDR3. Germline CDR1 is DFQATT and CDR2 is SNEGSKA (reference sequence). Trimming left V 3 bases short and J 3 bases short, with 8 bases between. The CDR3 DNA sequence: TGCAGTGCTAGCTGGGTTGACACTGAAGCTTTCTTT. Protein sequence: CSASWVDTEAFF.

Details on this clonotype: Relative to the germline gene, one junction end is altered; a read error may explain this. V is TRBV2 and J is TRBJ2-1, with TRBD2 matching 10 bases. CDR3 length: 14 residues. Germline V CDR1 and CDR2: SNHLY, FYNNEI. CDR3 amino acids: CASGDTSGISEQSF. In nucleotides, the CDR3 is TGTGCCAGCGGGGATACTAGCGGGATTTCTGAGCAGTCCTTC. The variable domain in full, completed from reference TRBV2 and TRBJ2-1, reads EPEVTQTPSHQVTQMGQEVILRCVPISNHLYFYWYRQILGQKVEFLVSFYNNEISEKSEIFDDQFSVERPDGSNFTLKIRSTKLEDSAMYFCASGDTSGISEQSFGPGTRLTVL.

This clonotype has at least ten counts. CDR3 coding DNA: TGTGCCAGCAGCTTAGCAGGGGGTGAAGCTTTCTTT. Translated, it gives CASSLAGGEAFF. The V call is TRBV7-6, the J call TRBJ1-1; tentative D call: TRBD1 (6 bases). This CDR3 contains 12 residues. V was shortened by 0 bases and J by 7 bases, with 6 bases between the two germline ends. Germline lookup yields CDR1 SGHVS and CDR2 FNYEAQ.

In its sample, this clonotype was seen a few times. The CDR3 DNA reads TGCAGTGCCACCGGGTCGGGGGGGGCCGACACCGGGGAGCTGTTTTTT. It yields the protein CSATGSGGADTGELFF. V and J are TRBV20-1 and TRBJ2-2; 8 nucleotides match TRBD2. This CDR3 has 16 residues. From germline, CDR1 is DFQATT and CDR2 SNEGSKA (reference sequence). The V gene end was trimmed by 6 bases and the J gene end by 3 bases; junction bases not matched to a gene: 12.

This clonotype was seen ten or more times. The chain uses TRBV4-1 and TRBJ1-2; D gene unclear. This CDR3 region has 16 residues. The germline gives CDR1 MGHRA, CDR2 YSYEKL. The ends were cut back, 1 base at V and 4 bases at J, with 16 bases in the middle. CDR3 coding DNA: TGCGCCAGCAGCCAAGGGAGGGTCCCCTACGGCTATGGCTACACCTTC. Encoded protein: CASSQGRVPYGYGYTF.

This clonotype was seen ten or more times. This chain connects TRBV7-9 to TRBJ1-4, with a possible D match to TRBD1 (5 bases). From germline, CDR1 is SEHNR and CDR2 FQNEAQ (reference sequence). This CDR3 is built from 16 residues. Between the trimmed V and J ends, which lost 4 bases and 0 bases, there was a span of 12 bases. The CDR3, as DNA: TGTGCCAGCAGCTGGCAAGGGGCTACAACTAATGAAAAACTGTTTTTT. Its translation: CASSWQGATTNEKLFF.

At least ten counts were recorded for this clonotype. This chain uses TRBV4-3 with TRBJ2-5; D is uncertain. V shed 2 bases and J shed 4 bases, with 11 bases lying between them. The CDR3 consists of 14 residues. Germline V gene lookup returns CDR1 LGHNA and CDR2 YSLEER. CDR3 loop: CASSQTLMGETQYF. CDR3 sequence (DNA): TGCGCCAGCAGCCAAACCCTAATGGGAGAGACCCAGTACTTC.

This clonotype was seen ten or more times. The chain recombines TRBV6-5 with TRBJ2-7; TRBD2 agrees at 13 bases. The CDR3 spans 15 residues. Looked up from germline, CDR1 is MNHEY and CDR2 is SVGAGI. The ends lost 2 bases at V and 7 bases at J; junction bases unmatched: 5. CDR3 amino acids: CASSYRLAGGGEQYF. The CDR3 bases are TGTGCCAGCAGTTACAGACTAGCGGGAGGCGGTGAGCAGTACTTC.

This clonotype was counted many times. The chain links TRBV4-2 to TRBJ2-7, with a tentative D call TRBD2 (5 bases). The CDR3 totals 13 residues. V lost 4 bases, J lost 5 bases, and 12 bases lay in between. Germline V gene lookup returns CDR1 LGHNA and CDR2 YNFKEQ. The CDR3 spells CASSPFGSNEQYF. CDR3 DNA sequence: TGTGCCAGCAGCCCCTTTGGGAGTAACGAGCAGTACTTC.

This clonotype was picked up many times. The chain uses TRBV7-9 and TRBJ2-3, with 14 nucleotides matching TRBD2. CDR1 is SEHNR and CDR2 is FQNEAQ in the germline V gene (reference sequence). The J segment lost 4 bases and the V segment lost 5 bases, leaving 5 bases of the junction unmatched. CDR3 length equals 16 residues. CDR3 residues: CASSPWTSGRPDTQYF. CDR3 in DNA: TGTGCCAGCAGCCCGTGGACTAGCGGGAGGCCAGATACGCAGTATTTT.

The V and J genes are TRBV12-5 and TRBJ2-3, with TRBD2 matching 9 bases. This CDR3 spans 14 amino acids. The germline V gene has CDR1 LGHNT and CDR2 FRNRAP. Unmatched junction bases numbered 4, after V lost 5 bases and J lost 4 bases. DNA of the CDR3: TGTGCTAGTGGTGCGGGACTAGCAGCAGATACGCAGTATTTT. This gives the protein CASGAGLAADTQYF.

This clonotype was seen just once. CDR3 region: CASSLYPGTEYYEQYF. The CDR3 coding sequence is TGCGCCAGCAGCTTGTACCCCGGGACAGAGTACTACGAGCAGTACTTC. V and J are TRBV5-1 and TRBJ2-7; 7 bases agree with TRBD1. Trimming took 1 base from V and 3 from J; bases not matched to a gene: 10. The CDR3 totals 16 residues. Germline loops: CDR1 SGHRS, CDR2 YFSETQ.

This clonotype was counted between two and nine times. V gene TRBV5-6 combines with J gene TRBJ2-1, with a tentative D call TRBD1 (5 bases). This CDR3 is 14 amino acids long. V gave up 0 bases and J gave up 2 bases, with 6 bases separating them. Germline V gives CDR1 SGHDT, CDR2 YYEEEE. For the CDR3, the DNA is TGTGCCAGCAGCTTGGGCAGGGCCTACAATGAGCAGTTCTTC. This codes for CASSLGRAYNEQFF.

In the case of this clonotype: A much larger clone differs from this one at a single base, so this may be a read error. The chain combines TRBV28 with TRBJ1-1, with 9 bases fitting TRBD1. Germline V gives CDR1 MDHEN, CDR2 SYDVKM. With V trimmed by 5 bases and J by 1 base, 5 bases remained unmatched. The CDR3 runs 15 residues. The CDR3 DNA follows: TGTGCCAGCAGTCTACAGGGGGCGGGGAACACTGAAGCTTTCTTT. Its protein product is CASSLQGAGNTEAFF.

Details on this clonotype: Relative to the germline gene, one junction end is altered; a read error may explain this. The chain has TRBV6-1 and TRBJ2-7, with TRBD1 matching over 8 bases. Germline assignment: CDR1 MNHNS and CDR2 SASEGT. The CDR3 totals 10 residues. The CDR3, as DNA: TGTGCCAGCAGCAAGGGACAGGTAGGATTC. Amino acids: CASSKGQVGF.

The V gene is TRBV12-3 or TRBV12-4, the J gene TRBJ2-2; D gene unclear. CDR3 size: 14 residues. V dropped 5 bases and J dropped 6 bases, with 13 bases sitting between them. The CDR3 coding sequence is TGTGCCAGCAGTCCTAGGCAAGACGCCGGGGAGCTGTTTTTT. Residues: CASSPRQDAGELFF.

The genes are TRBV2 and TRBJ2-2, with 9 nucleotides matching TRBD1. Germline CDR1 and CDR2: SNHLY and FYNNEI. The CDR3 extends over 15 amino acids. The ends lost 7 bases at V and 3 bases at J; junction bases unmatched: 6. The CDR3 DNA follows: TGTGCCAGCACCTCTTGGACAGGGGACACCGGGGAGCTGTTTTTT. This translates into CASTSWTGDTGELFF.

This clonotype was recorded many times. The rearrangement uses TRBV30 and TRBJ2-7; D might be TRBD1 (5 bases). CDR3 length: 12 amino acids. The germline gives CDR1 GTSNPN, CDR2 SVGIG (reference sequence). V was pared by 3 bases and J by 3 bases, with 9 bases between. The CDR3 spells CAWSLDSYEQYF. CDR3 bases: TGTGCCTGGAGCCTAGACAGCTACGAGCAGTACTTC.

The genes are TRBV9 and TRBJ2-1; weak D call: TRBD2 (6 bases). This CDR3 comprises 15 residues. Trimming cost V 5 bases and J 0 bases, with 12 bases left between them. Germline V gene lookup returns CDR1 SGDLS and CDR2 YYNGEE. CDR3 in DNA: TGTGCCAGCAGGGGTAGCGGAAGCTCCTACAATGAGCAGTTCTTC. Translating gives CASRGSGSSYNEQFF.

Regarding this clonotype: This could be a read error, since a much larger clone is one nucleotide away. The limits of the CDR3 on the DNA are not certain, so only TCRdb's listed CDR3 is given. The chain uses TRBV6-6 and TRBJ1-5; TRBD1, the table's D call, was not compared with the DNA. The CDR3 contains 15 residues when both ends are counted. Germline V gives CDR1 MNHNY, CDR2 SVGAGI (reference sequence). The CDR3 region is CASSFGQGASQPRHF.

Concerning this clonotype: A much more abundant neighbour one base away suggests this may be a read error. The chain joins TRBV5-6 to TRBJ2-3; the D is unclear. Looked up from germline, CDR1 is SGHDT and CDR2 is YYEEEE. The CDR3 extends over 12 amino acids. V lost 0 bases and J 10 bases, leaving 9 bases between the germline ends. CDR3: CASSLEPTPQYF. CDR3 in DNA: TGTGCCAGCAGCTTGGAACCCACTCCGCAGTATTTT.

As for this clonotype: Possible read error: a much larger clone is one base away. The rearrangement uses TRBV30 and TRBJ1-2, with D uncertain. Trimming removed 4 bases at V and 4 bases at J, with 10 bases between. The CDR3 covers 12 residues. Looked up from germline, CDR1 is GTSNPN and CDR2 is SVGIG (reference sequence). In nucleotides, the CDR3 is TGTGCCTGGAAACTTCTTACCTATGGCTACACCTTC. Amino acids: CAWKLLTYGYTF.

The V and J genes are TRBV4-1 and TRBJ2-1, with D maybe TRBD2 (5 bases). Germline V lookup: CDR1 MGHRA, CDR2 YSYEKL. The germline V and J ends were trimmed by 2 bases and 3 bases, with 5 bases remaining between them. CDR3 length: 13 amino acids. In nucleotides, the CDR3 is TGCGCCAGCAGCCAACGGGACTACAATGAGCAGTTCTTC. It encodes CASSQRDYNEQFF.

In this sample, this clonotype turned up many times. The chain carries TRBV5-6 and TRBJ2-5; D ambiguous. CDR1 and CDR2 (germline): SGHDT, YYEEEE. This CDR3 has 13 amino acids. V was clipped by 1 base and J by 3 bases, with 7 bases between them. The CDR3 nucleotides read TGTGCCAGCAGCTTGAGGCATGAAGAGACCCAGTACTTC. Translated: CASSLRHEETQYF.

There are many counts of this clonotype. V is TRBV19 and J is TRBJ2-7; 10 nucleotides match TRBD2. Unmatched junction bases numbered 6, after V lost 1 base and J lost 9 bases. Germline assignment: CDR1 LNHDA and CDR2 SQIVND (reference sequence). This CDR3 is built from 14 residues. The CDR3 DNA reads as TGTGCCAGTAGTATAGTCCTAGCGGGGGACGGGCAGTACTTC. Amino acid sequence: CASSIVLAGDGQYF.

This chain joins TRBV27 and TRBJ2-7; 8 positions agree with TRBD1. This CDR3 is 13 amino acids long. Germline CDR1 is MNHEY and CDR2 is SMNVEV (reference sequence). The V gene end was trimmed by 6 bases and the J gene end by 5 bases; junction bases not matched to a gene: 6. The CDR3 sequence: CASRDRGSHEQYF. CDR3 in DNA: TGTGCCAGCAGAGACAGGGGATCCCACGAGCAGTACTTC.

Ten or more counts support this clonotype. The J gene is TRBJ2-5, the V gene TRBV5-4; D gene ambiguous. CDR3 length: 12 residues. V lost 2 bases, J lost 5 bases, and 7 bases lay in between. From germline, CDR1 is SGHNT and CDR2 YYREEE (reference sequence). CDR3 bases: TGTGCCAGCAGCTTAGGATTTGAGACCCAGTACTTC. Translated, it gives CASSLGFETQYF.

This clonotype occurred once. A read error is possible here, since a much larger clone lies one base away. This sequence joins TRBV7-2 and TRBJ2-1, with 8 bases fitting TRBD2. In germline, CDR1 is SGHTA, CDR2 FQGNSA. This CDR3 comprises 15 residues. The CDR3, as DNA: TGTGCCAGCAGCTTAGCTAGCGGGGCTTACAATGAGCAGCTCTTC. Its translation: CASSLASGAYNEQLF.

As for this clonotype: In this CDR3 the conserved last residue, phenylalanine or tryptophan, is missing, so a read error is likely. J is TRBJ2-5 and V is TRBV5-1; D ambiguous. From germline, CDR1 is SGHRS and CDR2 YFSETQ. The CDR3 covers 13 residues. The V end lost 1 base, the J end lost 2 bases, and 6 bases lay between the germline ends. The CDR3, as DNA: TGCGCCAGCAGCTTGCCCCTACAAGAGACCCAGTACTCC. It specifies CASSLPLQETQYS.